This TCR beta chain derives from a study of cytomegalovirus exposure and HLA in healthy donors. Study findings and constraints: Altogether, 164 TCR beta chains were recorded as cytomegalovirus-associated. Upon later analysis, HLA-associated TCR beta chains proved more clonally expanded than other, equally common chains. The authors considered a cluster of highly shared sequence variants likely to be a sequencing artifact.

CDR1 LNHDA and CDR2 SQIVND come from the germline V gene (reference sequence). V lost 3 bases and J lost 6; bases outside the gene matches: 3. The CDR3 spans 13 residues. 13 Jbeta primers and 60 Vbeta primers were used for the PCR. Measured with immunoSEQ multiplex PCR; TCRdb has only the in-frame clones, and not every one. Of about 120,000 clones listed, about 81% are singletons. As for this clone: The antigen remains undetermined.

Material: PBMCs. The J gene is TRBJ1-2, the V gene TRBV19; 8 bases agree with TRBD1. The source of this sequence is a man aged 35-49 years in good health and CMV-seronegative. CDR3 nucleotide sequence: TGTGCCAGTAGTATCGGCAGGGGGCATGGCTACACCTTC. It codes for CASSIGRGHGYTF. The full variable domain, completed using reference TRBV19 and TRBJ1-2, is DGGITQSPKYLFRKEGQNVTLSCEQNLNHDAMYWYRQDPGQGLRLIYYSQIVNDFQKGDIAEGYSVSREKKESFPLTVTSAQKNPTAFYLCASSIGRGHGYTFGSGTRLTVV.